Listed here is a single TCR beta chain. Its antigen is undetermined. This CDR3 spans 15 amino acids. Trimming left V 3 bases short and J 1 base short, with 15 bases between. The germline V gene has CDR1 GTSNPN and CDR2 SVGIG (reference sequence). This sample stems from a study of a mutant IDH1 vaccine in newly diagnosed glioma. Study-level background: The therapy given earlier, which was standard therapy, consisted of radiotherapy, temozolomide, or both, and most of the patients received both. General study findings and limits: Top peripheral T cell clonotype shifts appeared unrelated to pseudoprogression.

Here immunoSEQ multiplex PCR was the method, and the copy in TCRdb shows in-frame clones only, minus some. The sample has over 55,000 clones, about 86% seen once; the top ten hold approximately 4.4%. Specified time point: baseline, week 1 (first vaccination visit). As to treatment: pre-vaccination baseline after standard-of-care therapy. This material consisted of peripheral blood mononuclear cells (PBMCs), taken from a glioma patient treated with radiotherapy, temozolomide or both. The receptor was isolated from a woman younger than 35 with glioma. Some clones in this sample may be carry-over from other donors' samples. This chain connects TRBV30 to TRBJ1-1, with D hard to call. CDR3 sequence (DNA): TGTGCCTGGAGCCTCCGTAGGGCGCCGAACACTGAAGCTTTCTTT. Amino acid sequence: CAWSLRRAPNTEAFF.